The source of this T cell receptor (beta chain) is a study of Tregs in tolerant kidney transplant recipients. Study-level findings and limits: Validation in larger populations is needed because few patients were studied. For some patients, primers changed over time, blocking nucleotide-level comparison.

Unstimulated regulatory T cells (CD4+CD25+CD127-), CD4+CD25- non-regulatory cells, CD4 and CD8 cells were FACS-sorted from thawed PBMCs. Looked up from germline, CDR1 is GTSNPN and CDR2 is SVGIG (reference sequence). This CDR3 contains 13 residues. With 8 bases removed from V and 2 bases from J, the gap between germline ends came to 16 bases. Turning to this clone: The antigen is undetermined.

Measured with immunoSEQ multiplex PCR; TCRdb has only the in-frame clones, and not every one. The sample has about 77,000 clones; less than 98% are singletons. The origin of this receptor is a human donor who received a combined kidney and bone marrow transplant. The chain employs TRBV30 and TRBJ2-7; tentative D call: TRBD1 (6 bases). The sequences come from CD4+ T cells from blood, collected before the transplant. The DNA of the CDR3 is TGTGCCACCAAGGTCAGGGACACCTACGAGCAGTACTTC. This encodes CATKVRDTYEQYF.